The present T cell receptor (beta chain) was sequenced within a study of CD8 T cells in ankylosing spondylitis (dated by TCRdb to the late 2010s). Looking at the study overall: To find TCR variants linked to disease, the study profiled T cell receptor beta repertoires in ankylosing spondylitis patients and healthy donors. Peripheral blood was sampled, and synovial fluid was additionally collected from ankylosing spondylitis patients. The whole study cohort included some 100 healthy donors and roughly 24 ankylosing spondylitis patients.

The CDR3 numbers 15 residues from cysteine through phenylalanine. Of the read, only the CDR3 DNA is kept; its 45 bases are in frame from base 1. V is reduced by 2 bases and J by 0 bases, leaving a spacing of 14 bases between them. CDR1 DFQATT and CDR2 SNEGSKA were looked up in the germline V gene (reference sequence). Worth noting for this clonotype: No cognate antigen has been identified for it. No clone much larger than this one lies a single base away; base qualities are absent.

TCRdb names Illumina HiSeq 2500 as the instrument used. TCR beta libraries were prepared by quantitative 5'-RACE with molecular barcodes. The original methods were these. A new computational method, built on a probabilistic model of VDJ rearrangement, was used to identify disease-linked TCR variants. The public reads were quality trimmed at Q25 with fastp and then assembled into clones with MiXCR by TCRdb, keeping productive beta chains. Identical CDR3 proteins give one entry, which carries the most common genes and DNA. None of the V and J calls come from the authors' own analysis; TCRdb made them. The sample includes 700,000 to 850,000 distinct CDR3 sequences, with approximately 12% observed a single time. The ten most abundant clones make up approximately 0.46% of the sample. Study-wide conclusions, independent of this receptor: The disease-linked clones were reported as significantly enriched in matched synovial fluid samples from ankylosing spondylitis patients. Some of the motif variants had been reported before in the synovial fluid and blood of reactive arthritis patients, a finding that suggests common disease-initiation mechanisms. Blood from ankylosing spondylitis patients appeared to be characterized by a TCR beta motif made up of several highly homologous amino acid variants. The disease-linked clones had a CD8+ phenotype and were found at relatively low frequencies in peripheral blood.

The sample comprised blood, either unsorted or a sorted T cell fraction (not recorded which). The chain is encoded by TRBV20-1 joined to TRBJ2-7; the D segment could be TRBD2, given 6 matching bases. The receptor was isolated from a male donor with ankylosing spondylitis. The CDR3 has the sequence CSARNPGLYSYEQYF. The DNA is TGCAGTGCTAGAAATCCGGGACTGTACTCCTACGAGCAGTACTTC.